These 5 T cell receptor beta chains were all obtained from the same sample, sequenced in a study of OX40 agonist ivuxolimab in advanced cancers. The protocol was immunoSEQ multiplex PCR, while the TCRdb copy is restricted to in-frame clones and leaves out a portion. Of about 46,000 clones listed, roughly four fifths were seen once; the top ten hold 1.5% to 2%. The sample here was CD4+ or CD8+ T cells sorted from blood, taken in a trial of the OX40 agonist ivuxolimab. These receptors were taken from an adult with an advanced solid tumor such as melanoma, head and neck, liver or kidney cancer.

The chain joins TRBV2 to TRBJ2-5; TRBD2 aligns across 7 bases. V dropped 4 bases and J dropped 3; count of bases not matched to a gene: 5. In germline, CDR1 is SNHLY, CDR2 FYNNEI. This CDR3 spans 14 amino acids. The CDR3 sequence is CASSVVAGEETQYF. In nucleotides, the CDR3 is TGTGCCAGCAGTGTGGTGGCGGGGGAAGAGACCCAGTACTTC.

This clone has just a few counts. This chain connects TRBV15 to TRBJ2-1; 10 bases agree with TRBD2. The CDR3 has 17 amino acids. Trimming took 1 base from V and 2 from J; bases not matched to a gene: 5. Looked up from germline, CDR1 is LNHNV and CDR2 is YYDKDF (reference sequence). The CDR3 reads CATSRGDLAGAYNEQFF. The CDR3 nucleotides read TGTGCCACCAGCAGAGGAGATCTAGCGGGGGCCTACAATGAGCAGTTCTTC.

The V gene is TRBV29-1, the J gene TRBJ1-1, with a weak D call TRBD1 (5 bases). This CDR3 spans 14 amino acids. The V end was cut by 4 bases, the J end by 1 base, with 13 bases between. Germline assignment: CDR1 SQVTM and CDR2 ANQGSEA. The CDR3 sequence is CSVGAQATNTEAFF. The CDR3 DNA reads as TGCAGCGTTGGGGCACAGGCTACGAACACTGAAGCTTTCTTT.

This clone showed up just once. The V call is TRBV6-1, the J call TRBJ2-3, with 12 bases that match TRBD2. V gave up 4 bases and J gave up 0 bases; unmatched junction bases: 8. Germline-derived CDR1 and CDR2 are MNHNS and SASEGT. The CDR3 sequence is 18 residues long. For the CDR3, the DNA is TGTGCCAGCAGTGGACTAGCGGGGGCCCTTTCTAGCACAGATACGCAGTATTTT. This gives the protein CASSGLAGALSSTDTQYF.

This clone came up once. One junction end disagrees with the germline gene, perhaps due to a read error. The rearrangement links TRBV6-1 to TRBJ2-1, with 7 positions matching TRBD1. The CDR3 contains 13 residues. Germline CDR1 and CDR2: MNHNS and SASEGT. For the CDR3, the DNA is TGTGCCAGCACCACCCAGAAGGTACAGGGGTGGATCTTC. The encoded protein is CASTTQKVQGWIF.